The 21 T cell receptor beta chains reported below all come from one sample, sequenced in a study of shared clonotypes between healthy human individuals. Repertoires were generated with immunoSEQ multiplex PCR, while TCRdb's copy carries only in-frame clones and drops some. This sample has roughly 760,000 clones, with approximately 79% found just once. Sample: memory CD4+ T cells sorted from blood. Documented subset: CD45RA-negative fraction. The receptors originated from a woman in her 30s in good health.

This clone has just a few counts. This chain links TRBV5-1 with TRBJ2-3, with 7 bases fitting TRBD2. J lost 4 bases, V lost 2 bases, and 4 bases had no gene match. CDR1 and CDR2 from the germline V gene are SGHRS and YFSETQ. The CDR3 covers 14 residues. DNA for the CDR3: TGCGCCAGCAGCTTTTCTAGCGGCGCAGATACGCAGTATTTT. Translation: CASSFSSGADTQYF.

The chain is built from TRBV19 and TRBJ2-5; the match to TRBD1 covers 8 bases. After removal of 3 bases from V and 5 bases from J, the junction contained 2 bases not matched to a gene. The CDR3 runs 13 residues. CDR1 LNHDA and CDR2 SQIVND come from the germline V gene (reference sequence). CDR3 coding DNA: TGTGCCAGTAGTATGAACAGGGGGGAGACCCAGTACTTC. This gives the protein CASSMNRGETQYF. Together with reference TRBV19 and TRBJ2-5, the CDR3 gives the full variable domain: DGGITQSPKYLFRKEGQNVTLSCEQNLNHDAMYWYRQDPGQGLRLIYYSQIVNDFQKGDIAEGYSVSREKKESFPLTVTSAQKNPTAFYLCASSMNRGETQYFGPGTRLLVL.

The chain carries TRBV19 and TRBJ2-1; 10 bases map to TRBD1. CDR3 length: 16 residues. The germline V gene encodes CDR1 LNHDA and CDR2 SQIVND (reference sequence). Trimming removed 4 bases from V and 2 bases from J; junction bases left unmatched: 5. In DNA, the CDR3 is TGTGCCAGTAGTAGAGGACAGGGGGGACCCTACAATGAGCAGTTCTTC. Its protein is CASSRGQGGPYNEQFF.

The CDR3: CASSRKGMGNQPQHF. As DNA, the CDR3 is TGTGCCAGCAGCCGTAAGGGGATGGGCAATCAGCCCCAGCATTTT. The chain is built from TRBV9 and TRBJ1-5; maybe TRBD1 (5 bases). The germline V and J ends were trimmed by 4 bases and 2 bases, with 13 bases remaining between them. Germline assignment: CDR1 SGDLS and CDR2 YYNGEE. This CDR3 contains 15 residues.

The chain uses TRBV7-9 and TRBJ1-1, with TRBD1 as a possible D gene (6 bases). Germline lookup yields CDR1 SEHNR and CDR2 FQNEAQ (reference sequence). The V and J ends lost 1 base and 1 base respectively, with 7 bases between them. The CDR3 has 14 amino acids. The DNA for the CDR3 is TGTGCCAGCAGCTTAGTAGGGGGGAACACTGAAGCTTTCTTT. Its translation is CASSLVGGNTEAFF.

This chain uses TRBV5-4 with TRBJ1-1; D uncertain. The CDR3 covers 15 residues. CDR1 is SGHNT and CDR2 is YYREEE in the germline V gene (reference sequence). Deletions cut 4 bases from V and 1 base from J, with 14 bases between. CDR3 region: CASSPDGLRNTEAFF. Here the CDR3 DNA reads TGTGCCAGCAGCCCGGACGGACTTAGGAACACTGAAGCTTTCTTT.

CDR3 coding DNA: TGTGCCACCAGCAGAACAAGGGACAGTCCCTACGAGCAGTACTTC. Translation gives CATSRTRDSPYEQYF. The chain links TRBV15 to TRBJ2-7; 7 bases match TRBD1. V gave up 2 bases and J gave up 2 bases; unmatched junction bases: 6. Per germline, CDR1 LNHNV and CDR2 YYDKDF (reference sequence). The CDR3 is 15 amino acids.

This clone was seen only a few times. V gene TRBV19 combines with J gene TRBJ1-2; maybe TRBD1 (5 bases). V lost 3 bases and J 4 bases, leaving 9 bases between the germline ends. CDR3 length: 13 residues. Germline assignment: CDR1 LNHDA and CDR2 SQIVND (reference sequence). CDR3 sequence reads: CASSMSRAYGYTF. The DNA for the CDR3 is TGTGCCAGTAGTATGAGCAGGGCCTATGGCTACACCTTC.

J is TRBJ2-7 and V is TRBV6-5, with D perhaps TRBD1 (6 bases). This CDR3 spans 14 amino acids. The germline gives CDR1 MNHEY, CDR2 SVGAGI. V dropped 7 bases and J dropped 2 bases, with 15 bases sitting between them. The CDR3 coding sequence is TGTGCCAGCACCCCTAGGGGGAAAACCTACGAGCAGTACTTC. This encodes CASTPRGKTYEQYF.

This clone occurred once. The chain's CDR3 is CASSVARGRGETQYF. DNA for the CDR3: TGTGCCAGCAGTGTGGCCAGGGGGCGCGGAGAGACCCAGTACTTC. This rearrangement joins TRBV28 to TRBJ2-5, with TRBD1 identical over 8 bases. CDR1 is MDHEN, CDR2 SYDVKM, per germline. Trimming at V came to 5 bases and at J to 4 bases, leaving 9 bases not matched to a gene. The CDR3 loop spans 15 amino acids.

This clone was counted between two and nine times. The CDR3 bases are TGCAGCGTTGCCAGGGGGATAGACACCGGGGAGCTGTTTTTT. It encodes CSVARGIDTGELFF. The rearrangement links TRBV29-1 to TRBJ2-2, with 7 nucleotides matching TRBD1. This CDR3 has 14 amino acids. J lost 3 bases, V lost 4 bases, and 5 bases had no gene match. Germline CDR1 SQVTM, CDR2 ANQGSEA.

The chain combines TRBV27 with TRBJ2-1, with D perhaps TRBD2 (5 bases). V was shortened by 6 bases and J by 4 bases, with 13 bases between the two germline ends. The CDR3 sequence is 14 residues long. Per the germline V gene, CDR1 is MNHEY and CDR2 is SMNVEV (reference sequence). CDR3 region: CASRSGGVYNEQFF. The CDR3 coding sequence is TGTGCCAGCAGAAGCGGAGGAGTTTACAATGAGCAGTTCTTC.

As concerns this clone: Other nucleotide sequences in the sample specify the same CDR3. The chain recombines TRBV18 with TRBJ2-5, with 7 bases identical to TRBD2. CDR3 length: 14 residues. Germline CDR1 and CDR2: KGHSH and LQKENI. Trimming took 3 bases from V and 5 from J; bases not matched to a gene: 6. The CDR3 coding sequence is TGTGCCAGCTCACCGGGCCCCGGGGGGGAGACCCAGTACTTC. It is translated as CASSPGPGGETQYF.

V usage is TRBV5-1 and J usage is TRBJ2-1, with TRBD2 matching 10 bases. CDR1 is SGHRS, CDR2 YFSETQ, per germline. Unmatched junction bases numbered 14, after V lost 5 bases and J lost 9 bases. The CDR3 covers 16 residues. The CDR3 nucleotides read TGCGCCAGCAGTCCTGCAACGACTAGCGGGCCGGTTGAGCAGTTCTTC. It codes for CASSPATTSGPVEQFF.

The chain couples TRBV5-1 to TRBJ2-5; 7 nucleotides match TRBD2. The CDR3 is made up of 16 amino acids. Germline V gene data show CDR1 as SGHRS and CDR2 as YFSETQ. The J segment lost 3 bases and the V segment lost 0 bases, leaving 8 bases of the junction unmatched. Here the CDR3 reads CASSLVLAGEEETQYF. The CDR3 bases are TGCGCCAGCAGCTTGGTCCTTGCGGGAGAGGAAGAGACCCAGTACTTC. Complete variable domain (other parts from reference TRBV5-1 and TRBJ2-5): KAGVTQTPRYLIKTRGQQVTLSCSPISGHRSVSWYQQTPGQGLQFLFEYFSETQRNKGNFPGRFSGRQFSNSRSEMNVSTLELGDSALYLCASSLVLAGEEETQYFGPGTRLLVL.

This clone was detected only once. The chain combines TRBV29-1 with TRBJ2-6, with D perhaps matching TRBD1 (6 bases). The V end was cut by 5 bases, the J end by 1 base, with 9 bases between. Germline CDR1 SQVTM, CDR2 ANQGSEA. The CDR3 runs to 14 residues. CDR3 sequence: CSVFDRSGANVLTF. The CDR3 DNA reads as TGCAGCGTTTTTGACAGGTCTGGGGCCAACGTCCTGACTTTC. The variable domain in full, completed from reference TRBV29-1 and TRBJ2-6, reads SAVISQKPSRDICQRGTSLTIQCQVDSQVTMMFWYRQQPGQSLTLIATANQGSEATYESGFVIDKFPISRPNLTFSTLTVSNMSPEDSSIYLCSVFDRSGANVLTFGAGSRLTVL.

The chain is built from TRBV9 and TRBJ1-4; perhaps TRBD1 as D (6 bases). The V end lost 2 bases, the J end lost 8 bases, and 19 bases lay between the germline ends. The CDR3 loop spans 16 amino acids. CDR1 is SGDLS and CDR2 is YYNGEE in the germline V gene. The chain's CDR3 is CASSVGNVGGGEKLFF. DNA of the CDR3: TGTGCCAGCAGCGTCGGAAATGTGGGGGGCGGCGAAAAACTGTTTTTT.

CDR3 nucleotides: TGCGCCAGCAGCCAAGAAAAGGAGACTAGCGCGTACAATGAGCAGTTCTTC. This sequence encodes CASSQEKETSAYNEQFF. The rearrangement uses TRBV4-1 and TRBJ2-1, with 8 nucleotides matching TRBD2. V trimming: 0 bases; J trimming: 4 bases; junction bases outside the gene matches: 8. Germline CDR1 MGHRA, CDR2 YSYEKL. The CDR3 runs to 17 residues.

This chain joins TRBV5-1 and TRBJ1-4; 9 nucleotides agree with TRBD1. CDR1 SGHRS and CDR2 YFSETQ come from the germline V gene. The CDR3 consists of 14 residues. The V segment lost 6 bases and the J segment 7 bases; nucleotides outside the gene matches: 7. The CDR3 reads CASKGQGLSEKLFF. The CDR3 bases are TGCGCCAGCAAAGGACAGGGGCTAAGTGAAAAACTGTTTTTT.

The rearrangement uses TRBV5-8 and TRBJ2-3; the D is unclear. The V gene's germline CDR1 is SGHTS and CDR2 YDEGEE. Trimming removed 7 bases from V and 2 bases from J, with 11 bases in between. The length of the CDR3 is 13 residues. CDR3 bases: TGTGCCAGCTTTAAGAGAGACACAGATACGCAGTATTTT. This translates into CASFKRDTDTQYF.

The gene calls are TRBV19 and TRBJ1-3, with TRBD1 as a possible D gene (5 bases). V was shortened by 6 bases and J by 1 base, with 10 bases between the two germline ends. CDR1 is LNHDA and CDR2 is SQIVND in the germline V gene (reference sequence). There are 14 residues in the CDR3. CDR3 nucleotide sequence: TGTGCCAGTAGCCCGCCAGGGTCTGGAAACACCATATATTTT. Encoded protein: CASSPPGSGNTIYF.